This TCR beta chain was captured by sequencing in a study of shared clonotypes between healthy human individuals. Study context: The donors, two women and a few men, were aged 18 to 49.

Sequencing was performed with immunoSEQ multiplex PCR; in TCRdb, only in-frame clones are kept and a portion is missing. The sample includes 2 million to 2.5 million clones, approximately 96% of them seen just once. CDR1 is WNHNN, CDR2 SYGVQD, per germline (reference sequence). The CDR3 contains 16 residues. V shed 4 bases, J shed 6 bases, and the junction held 10 bases outside the gene matches. The receptor's source is a man aged 18-30 years in good health. V gene TRBV10-1 combines with J gene TRBJ2-1; 9 nucleotides match TRBD1. The sample comprised naive CD4+ T cells sorted from blood. Specified subset: CD45RA+ positively selected. CDR3: CASSATWDRVGNEQFF. The CDR3 DNA reads TGCGCCAGCAGTGCTACTTGGGACAGGGTCGGCAATGAGCAGTTCTTC.